This TCR beta chain originates from a study of beta chain features in type 1 diabetes. The authors reverse transcribed all of the isolated RNA, so sequencing captured expressed TCRB transcripts. Repertoires were generated with immunoSEQ multiplex PCR, while TCRdb's copy carries only in-frame clones and drops some. The sample contains around 290,000 clones, 8% of which appear only once. The receptor was isolated from a woman younger than 35 in good health. The specimen sequenced was central memory CD4+ T cells from blood.

The CDR3 bases are TGTGCCAGCAGTGAATCCGGGACATACAATTATGGCTACACCTTC. Amino acids: CASSESGTYNYGYTF. This chain uses TRBV2 with TRBJ1-2; the D gene is possibly TRBD1 (6 bases). Looked up from germline, CDR1 is SNHLY and CDR2 is FYNNEI. V was cut by 2 bases and J by 5 bases, with 15 bases left in between. This CDR3 spans 15 amino acids.